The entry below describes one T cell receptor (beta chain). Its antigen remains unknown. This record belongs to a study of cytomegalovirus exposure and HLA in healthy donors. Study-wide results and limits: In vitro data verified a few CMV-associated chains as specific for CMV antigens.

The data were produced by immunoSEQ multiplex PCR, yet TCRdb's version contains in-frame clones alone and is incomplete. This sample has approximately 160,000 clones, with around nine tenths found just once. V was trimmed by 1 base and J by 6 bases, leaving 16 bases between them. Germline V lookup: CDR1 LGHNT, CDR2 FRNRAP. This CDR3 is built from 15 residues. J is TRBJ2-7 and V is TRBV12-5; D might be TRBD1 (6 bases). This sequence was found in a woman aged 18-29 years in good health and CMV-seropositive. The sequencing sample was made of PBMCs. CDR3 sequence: CASGLGLGADSEQYF. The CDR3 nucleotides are TGTGCTAGTGGTTTGGGGTTGGGGGCAGACAGCGAGCAGTACTTC. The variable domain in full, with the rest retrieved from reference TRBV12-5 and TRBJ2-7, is DARVTQTPRHKVTEMGQEVTMRCQPILGHNTVFWYRQTMMQGLELLAYFRNRAPLDDSGMPKDRFSAEMPDATLATLKIQPSEPRDSAVYFCASGLGLGADSEQYFGPGTRLTVT.